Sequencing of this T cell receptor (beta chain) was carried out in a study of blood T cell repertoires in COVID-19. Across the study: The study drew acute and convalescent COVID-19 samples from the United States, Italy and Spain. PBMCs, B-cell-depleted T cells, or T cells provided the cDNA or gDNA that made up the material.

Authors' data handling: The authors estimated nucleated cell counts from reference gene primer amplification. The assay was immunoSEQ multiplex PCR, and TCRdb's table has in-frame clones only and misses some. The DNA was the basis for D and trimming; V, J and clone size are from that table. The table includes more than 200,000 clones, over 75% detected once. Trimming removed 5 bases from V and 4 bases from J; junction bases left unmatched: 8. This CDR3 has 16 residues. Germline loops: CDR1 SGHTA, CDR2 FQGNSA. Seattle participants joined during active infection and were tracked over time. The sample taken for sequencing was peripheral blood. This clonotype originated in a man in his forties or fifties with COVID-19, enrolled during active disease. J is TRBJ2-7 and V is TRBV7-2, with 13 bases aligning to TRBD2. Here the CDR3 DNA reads TGTGCCAGCAGCAGCAGGACTAGCGGGAGTAGATACGAGCAGTACTTC. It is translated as CASSSRTSGSRYEQYF.